This T cell receptor beta chain stems from a study of OX40 agonist ivuxolimab in advanced cancers. Only in-frame clones appear in the TCRdb table, and some are missing; sequencing was by immunoSEQ multiplex PCR. The sample yields tens of thousands of clones, 80% to 90% seen once. CDR3 size: 13 residues. Between the trimmed V and J ends, which lost 4 bases and 2 bases, there was a span of 8 bases. The germline CDR1 and CDR2 sequences are SGHKS and YYEKEE (reference sequence). A single count supports this clone. Specimen: CD4+ or CD8+ T cells sorted from blood, collected in a trial of the OX40 agonist ivuxolimab. The gene calls are TRBV5-5 and TRBJ2-3; D not certain. The origin of this receptor is an adult with an advanced solid tumor such as melanoma, head and neck, liver or kidney cancer. The CDR3 loop is CASSRSLTDTQYF. The CDR3 DNA reads as TGTGCCAGCAGCCGTAGTCTCACAGATACGCAGTATTTT.